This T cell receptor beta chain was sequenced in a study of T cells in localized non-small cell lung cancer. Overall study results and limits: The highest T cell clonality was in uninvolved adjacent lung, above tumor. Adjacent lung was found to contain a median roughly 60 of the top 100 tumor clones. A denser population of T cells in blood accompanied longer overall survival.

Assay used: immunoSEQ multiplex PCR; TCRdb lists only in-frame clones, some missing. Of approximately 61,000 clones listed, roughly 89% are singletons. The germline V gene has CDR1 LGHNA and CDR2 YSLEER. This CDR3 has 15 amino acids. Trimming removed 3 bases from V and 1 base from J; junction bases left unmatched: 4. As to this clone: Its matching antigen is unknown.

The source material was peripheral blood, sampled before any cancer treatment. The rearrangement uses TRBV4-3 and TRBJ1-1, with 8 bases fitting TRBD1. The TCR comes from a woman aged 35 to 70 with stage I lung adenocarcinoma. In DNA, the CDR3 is TGCGCCAGCAGCCAGTCCGGACAGGGGAACACTGAAGCTTTCTTT. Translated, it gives CASSQSGQGNTEAFF.